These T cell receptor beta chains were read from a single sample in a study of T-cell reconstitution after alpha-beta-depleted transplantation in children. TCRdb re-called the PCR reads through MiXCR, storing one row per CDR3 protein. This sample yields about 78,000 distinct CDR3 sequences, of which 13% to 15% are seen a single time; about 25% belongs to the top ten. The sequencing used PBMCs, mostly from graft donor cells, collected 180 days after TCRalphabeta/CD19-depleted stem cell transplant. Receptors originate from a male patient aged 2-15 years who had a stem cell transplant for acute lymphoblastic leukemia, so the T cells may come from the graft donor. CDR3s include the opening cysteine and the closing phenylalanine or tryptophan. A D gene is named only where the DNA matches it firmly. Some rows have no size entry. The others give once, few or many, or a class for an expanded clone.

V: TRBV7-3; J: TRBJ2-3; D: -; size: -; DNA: TGTGCCAGCAGCCTATATCCCGGGGCAGATACGCAGTATTTT; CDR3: CASSLYPGADTQYF
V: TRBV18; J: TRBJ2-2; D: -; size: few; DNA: TGTGCCAGCTCACCAAGGGTCGGGAACACCGGGGAGCTGTTTTTT; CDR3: CASSPRVGNTGELFF
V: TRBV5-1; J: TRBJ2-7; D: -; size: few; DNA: TGCGCCAGCAGCTTGGGGGACGCCCTTAGGGGCAGTTACTTC; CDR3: CASSLGDALRGSYF
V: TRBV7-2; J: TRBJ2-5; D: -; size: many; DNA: TGTGCCAGCAGCTTAATGAGGGCCCAAGAGACCCAGTACTTC; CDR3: CASSLMRAQETQYF
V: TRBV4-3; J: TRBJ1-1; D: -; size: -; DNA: TGCGCCAGCAGCCAAGACCTCGAGCGCTTGAACACTGAAGCTTTCTTT; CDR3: CASSQDLERLNTEAFF
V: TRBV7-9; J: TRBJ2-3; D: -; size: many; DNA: TGTGCCAGCAGCTTGGCCACAGATACGCAGTATTTT; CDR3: CASSLATDTQYF
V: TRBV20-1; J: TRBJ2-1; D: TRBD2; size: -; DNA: TGCAGTGCTAGAGACCAGCGGGGGGGCCTGGAGCAGTTCTTC; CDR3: CSARDQRGGLEQFF
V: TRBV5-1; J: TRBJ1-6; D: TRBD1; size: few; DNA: TGCGCCAGCAGTCCAGAAGTCCCGGGACAGTATTCACCCCTCCACTTT; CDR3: CASSPEVPGQYSPLHF
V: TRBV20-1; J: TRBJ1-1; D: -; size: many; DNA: TGCAGTGCCGAAAATCACTTGAACACTGAAGCTTTCTTT; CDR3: CSAENHLNTEAFF
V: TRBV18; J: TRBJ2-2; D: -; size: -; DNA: TGTGCCAGCTCACCACGGGGTTCGGACACCGGGGAGCTGTTTTTT; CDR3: CASSPRGSDTGELFF
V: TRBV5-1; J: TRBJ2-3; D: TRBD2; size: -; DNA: TGCGCCAGCAGCTTGGACCTGTTTGGACTAGCGGGAGCTGATCCTTCAGATGCGCAGTATTTT; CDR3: CASSLDLFGLAGADPSDAQYF
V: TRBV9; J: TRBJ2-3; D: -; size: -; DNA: TGTGCCAGCAGCACCGACTCAGATACGCAGTATTTT; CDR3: CASSTDSDTQYF
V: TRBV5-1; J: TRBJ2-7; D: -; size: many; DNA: TGCGCCAGCAGCTTGGGGACCCTCCTATCCTACGAGCAGTACTTC; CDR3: CASSLGTLLSYEQYF
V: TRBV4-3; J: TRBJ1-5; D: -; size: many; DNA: TGCGCCAGCAGCCAAGATAGATCCGGGTATCAGCCCCAGCATTTT; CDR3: CASSQDRSGYQPQHF
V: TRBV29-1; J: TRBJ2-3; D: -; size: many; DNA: TGCAGCGCGACAAGGGGGAAAGATACGCAGTATTTT; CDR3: CSATRGKDTQYF
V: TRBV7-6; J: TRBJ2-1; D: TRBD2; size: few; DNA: TGTGCCAGCAGCCAAGGGCTAGCGGGAGCCCTGAGCTCCTACAATGAGCAGTTCTTC; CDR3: CASSQGLAGALSSYNEQFF
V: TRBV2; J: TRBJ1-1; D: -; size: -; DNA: TGTGCCAGCAGTGTTCGGCAGCGGAACACTGAAGCTTTCTTT; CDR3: CASSVRQRNTEAFF
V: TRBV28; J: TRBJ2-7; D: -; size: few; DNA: TGTGCCAGCAGTTCGGGCCCTCTGGGTCACGAGCAGTACTTC; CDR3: CASSSGPLGHEQYF
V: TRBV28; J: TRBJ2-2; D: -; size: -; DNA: TGTGGGGGCAGGGACGAGAACACCGGGGAGCTGTTTTTT; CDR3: CGGRDENTGELFF
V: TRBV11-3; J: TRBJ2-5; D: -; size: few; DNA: TGTGCCAGCAGCTTAGGCGGCACGTGGGGGGAGACCCAGTACTTC; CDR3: CASSLGGTWGETQYF
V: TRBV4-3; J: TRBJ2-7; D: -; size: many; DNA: TGCGCCAGCAGCCAAGAACTAGGCCCGCACTTCTACGAGCAGTACTTC; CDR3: CASSQELGPHFYEQYF
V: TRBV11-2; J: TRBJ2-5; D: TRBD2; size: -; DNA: TGTGCCAGCAACTTAGTTGGCGGACTAGTCATGGAGACCCAGTACTTC; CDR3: CASNLVGGLVMETQYF
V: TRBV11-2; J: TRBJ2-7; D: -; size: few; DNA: TGTGCCAGCAGCTTAATCGGGGGGCCGACCGAGCAGTACTTC; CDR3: CASSLIGGPTEQYF
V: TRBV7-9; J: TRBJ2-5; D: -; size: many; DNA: TGTGCCAGCAACGGGGGCAAGAGAGAGACCCAGTACTTC; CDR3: CASNGGKRETQYF
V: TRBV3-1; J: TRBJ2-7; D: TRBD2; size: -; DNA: TGTGCCTGCTCCCAAGAGCCAGCGGGAGGGTTCGAGCAGTACTTC; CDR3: CACSQEPAGGFEQYF
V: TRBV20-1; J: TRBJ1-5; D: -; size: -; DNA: TGCAGTGCTTCCCGGGCCCTACAGCCCCAGCATTTT; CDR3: CSASRALQPQHF
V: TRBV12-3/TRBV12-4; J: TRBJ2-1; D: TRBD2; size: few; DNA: TGTGCCAGCAGTCGCCGGGGGGGGGCAATCTACAATGAGCAGTTCTTC; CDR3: CASSRRGGAIYNEQFF
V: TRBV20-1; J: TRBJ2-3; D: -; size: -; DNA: TGCAGTGCTCCCCGGGTCGGGCGGGATACGCAGTATTTT; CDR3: CSAPRVGRDTQYF
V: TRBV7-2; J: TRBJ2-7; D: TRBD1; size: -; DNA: TGTGCCAGCACGCCCCGGGACAGGTTCTCCTACGAGCAGTACTTC; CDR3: CASTPRDRFSYEQYF
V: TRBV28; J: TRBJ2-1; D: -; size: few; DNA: TGTGCCAGCAGACCCTGGTGGGCAGGGGAGTACAATGAGCAGTTCTTC; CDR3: CASRPWWAGEYNEQFF
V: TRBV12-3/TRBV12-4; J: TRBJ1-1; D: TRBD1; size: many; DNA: TGTGCCAGCAGGGACAGGGACCCGAACACTGAAGCTTTCTTT; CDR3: CASRDRDPNTEAFF